This section outlines one T cell receptor (beta chain) sequence together with its context. Its antigen is not known. Amplification started from genomic DNA. Multiplex PCR with 30 forward and 13 reverse primers amplified the TCR beta CDR3. TCRdb re-called the multiplex PCR reads with MiXCR, one entry per CDR3 protein. This sample carries about 270,000 distinct CDR3 sequences, 47% of them seen once, and the ten largest clones take about 13%. This record comes from a study of type 1 and type 2 diabetes patients. Study as a whole: Donors were type 1 diabetes, type 2 diabetes, or nondiabetic controls. From PBMCs, CD4+ and CD8+ T cells were isolated by magnetic microbeads. General study findings and limits: Age and gender were not matched between study groups, possibly biasing interpretation.

Germline V gives CDR1 LGHNA, CDR2 YNFKEQ. V lost 5 bases and J lost 4, with 11 bases in between. This CDR3 spans 13 amino acids. Donors had no other autoimmune disease or infection in four weeks. Sequencing was done on a sample of peripheral blood mononuclear cells (PBMCs). The chain employs TRBV4-2 and TRBJ1-2; TRBD1 might be the D (6 bases). The TCR comes from a man aged 18 to 29 with type 2 diabetes. The CDR3 DNA reads TGTGCCAGCAGCTCCGGGACAAGCTATGGCTACACCTTC. The encoded protein is CASSSGTSYGYTF.